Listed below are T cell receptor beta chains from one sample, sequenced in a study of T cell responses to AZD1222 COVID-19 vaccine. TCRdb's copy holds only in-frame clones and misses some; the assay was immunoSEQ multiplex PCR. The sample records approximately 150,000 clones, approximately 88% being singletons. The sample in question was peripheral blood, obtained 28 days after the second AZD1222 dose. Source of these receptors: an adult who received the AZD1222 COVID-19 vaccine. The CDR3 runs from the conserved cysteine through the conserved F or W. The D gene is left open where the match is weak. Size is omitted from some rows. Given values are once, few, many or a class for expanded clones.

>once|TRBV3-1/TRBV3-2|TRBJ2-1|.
TGTGCCAGCAGCCCCTTGACGGACAGTACGCAGTTCTTC
CASSPLTDSTQFF
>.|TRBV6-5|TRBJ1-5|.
TGTGCCAGCAAGGCAGAAGTTAATCAGCCCCAGCATTTT
CASKAEVNQPQHF
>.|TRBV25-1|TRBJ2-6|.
TGTGCCAGCCGGACCGGGAACGTCCTGACTTTC
CASRTGNVLTF
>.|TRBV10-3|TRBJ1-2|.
TGTGCCATCAGTGACCCGAGGCTTTATGGCTACACCTTC
CAISDPRLYGYTF
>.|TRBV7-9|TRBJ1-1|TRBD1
TGTGCCAGCAGCACCACAGGGGTTGGGACTGAAGCTTTCTTT
CASSTTGVGTEAFF
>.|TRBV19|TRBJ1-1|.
TGTGCCAGTAGTATGCCCCTCAGAGACCTTATGAACACTGAAGCTTTCTTT
CASSMPLRDLMNTEAFF
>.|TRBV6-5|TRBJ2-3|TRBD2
TGTGCCAGCAGTTATAGCGGGGGGGCCACAGATACGCAGTATTTT
CASSYSGGATDTQYF
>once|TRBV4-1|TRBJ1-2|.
TGCGCCAGCAGCCAAGCACCAACAGGGCAAGGTATACATGGCTACACCTTC
CASSQAPTGQGIHGYTF
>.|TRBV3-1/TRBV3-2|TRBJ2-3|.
TGTGCCAGCAGCTTTCGGGGCGGCACAGATACGCAGTATTTT
CASSFRGGTDTQYF
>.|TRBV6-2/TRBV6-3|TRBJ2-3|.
TGTGCCAGCAGTTATCTAACTTTCCTGGGAGATACGCAGTATTTT
CASSYLTFLGDTQYF
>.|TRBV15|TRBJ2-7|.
TGTGCCACCAGCAGAGGACTAACGGAAGGCCCAGCGCAGGAGCAGTACTTC
CATSRGLTEGPAQEQYF
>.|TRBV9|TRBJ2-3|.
TGTGCCAGCAGCGTAGTGGGGGCAGATACGCAGTATTTT
CASSVVGADTQYF
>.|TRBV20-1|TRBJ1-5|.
TGCAGTGCTAGTTTGCGCAATCAGCCCCAGCATTTT
CSASLRNQPQHF
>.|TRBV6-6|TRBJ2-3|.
TGTGCCAGCACCGGGGCCTGGGATACGCAGTATTTT
CASTGAWDTQYF
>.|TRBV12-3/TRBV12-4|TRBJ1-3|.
TGTGCCAGCAGCCCGGGAAACACCATATATTTT
CASSPGNTIYF
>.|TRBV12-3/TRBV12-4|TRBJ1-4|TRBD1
TGTGCCAGCAGTCCGATGACAGGGGAACTGTTTTTT
CASSPMTGELFF
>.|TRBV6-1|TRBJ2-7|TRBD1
TGTGCCAGCAGTGAACCCGACAGGGTCTCCTACGAGCAGTACTTC
CASSEPDRVSYEQYF
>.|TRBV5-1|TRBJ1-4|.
TGCGCCAGCACAACAGGGAAAGGATACGAAAAACTGTTTTTT
CASTTGKGYEKLFF
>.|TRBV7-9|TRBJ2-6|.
TGTGCCAGCAGCTTAGTATCTAGCTCCCTCTCTGGGGCCAACGTCCTGACTTTC
CASSLVSSSLSGANVLTF
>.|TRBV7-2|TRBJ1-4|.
TGTGCCAGCAGCTTAGCCCCCGGGGTTGATAATGAAAAACTGTTTTTT
CASSLAPGVDNEKLFF
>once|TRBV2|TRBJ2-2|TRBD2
TGTGCCAGCAGTGAAACTAGCGGAGGCACCGGGGAGCTGTTTTTT
CASSETSGGTGELFF
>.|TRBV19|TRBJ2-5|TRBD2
TGTGCCAGTAGTCTAAAAGGGACTAGCGGGGGCCCAAGGGAGACCCAGTACTTC
CASSLKGTSGGPRETQYF